This T cell receptor beta chain was captured by sequencing in a study of OX40 agonist ivuxolimab in advanced cancers. For the study at large: The drug used for patients, ivuxolimab, was an agonistic anti-OX40 (CD134) antibody. Patients in the trial were receiving intravenous ivuxolimab every 2 weeks, at doses of 0.01 to 10 mg/kg.

The CDR3 covers 15 residues. In germline, CDR1 is SGHAT, CDR2 FQDESV (reference sequence). Trimming cost V 1 base and J 3 bases, with 9 bases left between them. Method: immunoSEQ multiplex PCR; TCRdb's copy keeps in-frame clones and lacks some. The sample shows some 60,000 clones, around 90% of them seen only once. On this clone: Its antigen is as yet unknown.

Regarding the study as a whole: Doses of 0.1 to 3.0 mg/kg were accompanied by clonal expansion of CD4+ and CD8+ blood T cells by week 6. On average, a greater number of expanded clones characterised CD8+ T cells relative to CD4+.

The chain employs TRBV11-1 and TRBJ1-4; the D is unclear. The sample here was CD4+ or CD8+ T cells sorted from blood, taken in a trial of the OX40 agonist ivuxolimab. This receptor was identified in an adult with an advanced solid tumor such as melanoma, head and neck, liver or kidney cancer. The CDR3 nucleotides read TGTGCCAGCAGCTTAGGTCCAGCCTCTAATGAAAAACTGTTTTTT. Translated: CASSLGPASNEKLFF.